This is a list of T cell receptor beta chains from one sample in a study of cytomegalovirus exposure and HLA in healthy donors. Here immunoSEQ multiplex PCR was the method, and the copy in TCRdb shows in-frame clones only, minus some. The data show around 120,000 clones, 75% to 85% seen once. Material: PBMCs. These receptors came from a male donor in good health and CMV-seropositive. Both conserved end residues are part of each CDR3. A D gene is named only where the DNA matches it firmly. A clone size is listed for some rows: how often the clone was seen (once, few, many), or a class if it is expanded.

d_gene,j_gene,v_gene,abundance,CDR3nt,CDR3aa
TRBD1,TRBJ2-1,TRBV19,NA,TGTGCCACCTCAGATCCGGGACAGGGCTCCTTCTTTTCGAATGAGCAGTTCTTC,CATSDPGQGSFFSNEQFF
TRBD1,TRBJ1-4,TRBV18,NA,TGTGCCAGCTCACCCTCCGGGACAGGGAATGACAAACTGTTTTTT,CASSPSGTGNDKLFF
TRBD1,TRBJ2-7,TRBV6-5,once,TGTGCCAGCAGTTCGGGACAGGGAGCCTACGAGCAGTACTTC,CASSSGQGAYEQYF
NA,TRBJ1-3,TRBV6-1,NA,TGTGCCAGCAGTGAACAGGGTGGGGGAAACACCATATATTTT,CASSEQGGGNTIYF
NA,TRBJ2-1,TRBV7-3,NA,TGTGCCAGCAGATTCAACAGGCTCCAGCAGTTCTTC,CASRFNRLQQFF
TRBD1,TRBJ2-2,TRBV11-3,NA,TGTGCCAGCAGTAACAGGGGGATGCCCGGGGAGCTGTTTTTT,CASSNRGMPGELFF
TRBD1,TRBJ2-7,TRBV6-7,NA,TGTGCCAGCAGAGAGACAGGGGGCGCGGACGAGCAGTACTTC,CASRETGGADEQYF
TRBD1,TRBJ1-1,TRBV19,few,TGTGCCAGTAGTCGGGCGGACAGGGACACTGAAGCTTTCTTT,CASSRADRDTEAFF
TRBD1,TRBJ1-5,TRBV6-5,NA,TGTGCCAGCAGTGACCACAGGGGGAGTCAGCCCCAGCATTTT,CASSDHRGSQPQHF
NA,TRBJ2-1,TRBV11-3,NA,TGTGCCAGCAGCTTAAATCAATACAATGAGCAGTTCTTC,CASSLNQYNEQFF
TRBD1,TRBJ2-7,TRBV29-1,NA,TGCAGCGTTGTAAGACAGGGGGAGTGGGAGCAGTACTTC,CSVVRQGEWEQYF
TRBD1,TRBJ2-7,TRBV28,NA,TGTGCCAGCAGCCCAAGGACAGGGGGGATTCACGAGCAGTACTTC,CASSPRTGGIHEQYF
NA,TRBJ1-1,TRBV7-2,NA,TGTGCCAGCACCTTTGGACTGCACACTGAAGCTTTCTTT,CASTFGLHTEAFF
NA,TRBJ2-6,TRBV19,NA,TGTGCCAGTACGCGGTTCTCTGGGGCCAACGTCCTGACTTTC,CASTRFSGANVLTF
NA,TRBJ2-7,TRBV19,NA,TGTGCCAGTAGTATTTCTACTTCCCCCACCTACGAGCAGTACTTC,CASSISTSPTYEQYF
NA,TRBJ2-7,TRBV28,NA,TGTGCCAGCAGTTTATCCACGGGGGAAAGGTCCTACGAGCAGTACTTC,CASSLSTGERSYEQYF
NA,TRBJ2-7,TRBV2,NA,TGTGCCAGCACGGAGGCAAAAGTTCCTTACGAGCAGTACTTC,CASTEAKVPYEQYF
TRBD2,TRBJ2-2,TRBV19,few,TGTGCCAGTAGTAAGGAGCGGGAGGGGGCCGGGGAGCTGTTTTTT,CASSKEREGAGELFF
NA,TRBJ2-3,TRBV7-3,NA,TGTGCCAGCAGTGTCGACTACTACACAGATACGCAGTATTTT,CASSVDYYTDTQYF
TRBD2,TRBJ2-3,TRBV9,NA,TGTGCCAGCAGCGACGGGACTACTCGATCCCCGACAGATACGCAGTATTTT,CASSDGTTRSPTDTQYF
TRBD1,TRBJ2-2,TRBV28,NA,TGTGCCAGCAGAACAGGGGTGCACACCGGGGAGCTGTTTTTT,CASRTGVHTGELFF
NA,TRBJ2-2,TRBV7-9,NA,TGTGCCATCACGGTTCGGGCCGGGGAGCTGTTTTTT,CAITVRAGELFF
TRBD1,TRBJ1-4,TRBV10-3,NA,TGTGCCATCAGGCCCGGGACAGGACCTTCAACTAATGAAAAACTGTTTTTT,CAIRPGTGPSTNEKLFF
NA,TRBJ1-4,TRBV9,NA,TGTGCCAGCAGCGAGGGGGGGACTATGAATGAAAAACTGTTTTTT,CASSEGGTMNEKLFF
TRBD1,TRBJ2-7,TRBV5-1,NA,TGCGCCAGCAGCCTGGACAGGGTCAACGAGCAGTACTTC,CASSLDRVNEQYF
NA,TRBJ2-7,TRBV7-9,once,TGTTCCAGCAGCTTTGGGAGCAACGAGCAGTACTTC,CSSSFGSNEQYF
TRBD1,TRBJ2-2,TRBV5-8,NA,TGTGCCAGCAGCTTGCGGATCACAGGGGCCCCCGGGGAGCTGTTTTTT,CASSLRITGAPGELFF
NA,TRBJ2-6,TRBV10-1,NA,TGCGCCAGCGGCCAGGGCTCTGGGGCCAACGTCCTGACTTTC,CASGQGSGANVLTF
NA,TRBJ1-1,TRBV5-4,NA,TGTGCCAGCAGCGTTGGAGGGGCTGCCGGCACTGAAGCTTTCTTT,CASSVGGAAGTEAFF
NA,TRBJ2-3,TRBV9,NA,TGTGCCAGCAGCTCCCGGGGCAGGGGAGATACGCAGTATTTT,CASSSRGRGDTQYF
TRBD2,TRBJ2-3,TRBV5-6,NA,TGTGCCAGCAGCGACGGGACTAGCGGGGCTCCGGATACGCAGTATTTT,CASSDGTSGAPDTQYF
TRBD1,TRBJ1-2,TRBV27,NA,TGTGCCAGTAGTGCCAGGGGGTTTTATGGCTACACCTTC,CASSARGFYGYTF